The sequence of this T cell receptor (beta chain) was determined in a study of cytomegalovirus exposure and HLA in healthy donors. Study at large: The 110 or so validation repertoires were produced on the same platform as the 650 or so repertoires of the first cohort. This was reported in a later analysis. Overall study results and limits: The tendency of first-cohort TCR clusters to co-occur in the roughly 120 validation repertoires was identified by a subsequent analysis. The study listed roughly 150 cytomegalovirus-associated TCR beta chains.

In the case of this clone: The target antigen is unknown.

Repertoires were generated with immunoSEQ multiplex PCR, while TCRdb's copy carries only in-frame clones and drops some. The sample has 220,000 or so clones; around four fifths are singletons. Germline CDR1 is LNHDA and CDR2 is SQIVND (reference sequence). The CDR3 extends over 16 amino acids. Trimming took off 8 bases at V and 1 base at J, with 17 bases between the two ends. This receptor was obtained from a woman between 18 and 29 years old in good health and CMV-seronegative. The genes are TRBV19 and TRBJ2-2; tentative D call: TRBD1 (6 bases). Sequencing was performed on PBMCs. Here the CDR3 reads CASHRDLTWNTGELFF. CDR3 coding DNA: TGTGCCAGTCACAGGGACCTCACCTGGAACACCGGGGAGCTGTTTTTT.